This TCR beta chain was profiled in a study of blood T cell repertoires in COVID-19. Study context: Specimens from acute and convalescent COVID-19 originated in the United States, Italy and Spain. T cells, B-cell-depleted T cells, or PBMCs supplied cDNA or gDNA.

The CDR3 spans 13 residues. V dropped 4 bases and J dropped 1 base, with 8 bases sitting between them. Per germline, CDR1 MNHEY and CDR2 SVGAGI. This clone was seen ten or more times. Original methodology: Amplification of reference gene primers was used by the study to estimate nucleated cell counts. Assay used: immunoSEQ multiplex PCR; TCRdb lists only in-frame clones, some missing. The V and J calls and clone size are taken from that table; D and trimming were inferred from the DNA. The sample has tens of thousands of clones, roughly 89% seen once. The sequence derives from an elderly woman with acute or convalescent COVID-19. Sequenced material: peripheral blood. The chain employs TRBV6-5 and TRBJ2-7; D unclear. The CDR3 sequence is CASSSYISYEQYF. CDR3 nucleotide sequence: TGTGCCAGCAGTTCATACATTTCCTACGAGCAGTACTTC.